The subject of this entry is one T cell receptor beta chain. As yet, its antigen is unknown. The data are from a study of cytomegalovirus exposure and HLA in healthy donors. General observations from the study: Cytomegalovirus association was listed for 150 to 200 TCR beta chains. Productive status was seen about 90% or about 30% of the time for most TCR beta V segments in an earlier analysis. CMV antigen specificity of a few CMV-associated chains was confirmed in vitro.

Use of 60 Vbeta and 13 Jbeta primers characterized the PCR. Profiled with immunoSEQ multiplex PCR; TCRdb holds only in-frame clones, not every one. The data hold some 120,000 clones, with 77% observed a single time. Donors in the study were healthy people who gave bone marrow. The V and J ends lost 3 bases and 4 bases respectively, with 15 bases between them. The CDR3 consists of 16 residues. Per the germline V gene, CDR1 is KGHSH and CDR2 is LQKENI. Material for sequencing was PBMCs. This rearrangement joins TRBV18 to TRBJ2-2; tentatively, D is TRBD2 (6 bases). The TCR comes from a woman in her thirties or forties in good health and CMV-seropositive. DNA for the CDR3: TGTGCCAGCTCACCGTTATCCGGGAGCATCACCGGGGAGCTGTTTTTT. The encoded protein is CASSPLSGSITGELFF.